The present T cell receptor beta chain was sequenced within a study of cytomegalovirus exposure and HLA in healthy donors. Whole-study results and caveats: Presence/absence analyses supposed approximately even sequencing depth among donors. The HLA-A and HLA-B alleles of most subjects were reportedly predicted accurately from TCR beta sequences.

Details on this clone: What it recognizes is unknown.

The CDR3 spans 15 residues. The V gene's germline CDR1 is MNHEY and CDR2 SMNVEV (reference sequence). The germline V and J ends were trimmed by 5 bases and 5 bases, with 18 bases remaining between them. The PCR was carried out with 60 Vbeta primers and 13 Jbeta primers. The repertoire was sequenced with immunoSEQ multiplex PCR; TCRdb's copy has only in-frame clones and lacks some. The table lists around 190,000 clones, roughly 79% of them singletons, with under 2% in the top ten. The chain combines TRBV27 with TRBJ2-5, with D maybe TRBD2 (6 bases). The material sequenced was PBMCs. This receptor was identified in a man aged 25-45 years in good health and CMV-seronegative. This CDR3 reads CASSGGLGTGETQYF. The CDR3 DNA follows: TGTGCCAGCAGTGGGGGGTTGGGAACGGGGGAGACCCAGTACTTC.